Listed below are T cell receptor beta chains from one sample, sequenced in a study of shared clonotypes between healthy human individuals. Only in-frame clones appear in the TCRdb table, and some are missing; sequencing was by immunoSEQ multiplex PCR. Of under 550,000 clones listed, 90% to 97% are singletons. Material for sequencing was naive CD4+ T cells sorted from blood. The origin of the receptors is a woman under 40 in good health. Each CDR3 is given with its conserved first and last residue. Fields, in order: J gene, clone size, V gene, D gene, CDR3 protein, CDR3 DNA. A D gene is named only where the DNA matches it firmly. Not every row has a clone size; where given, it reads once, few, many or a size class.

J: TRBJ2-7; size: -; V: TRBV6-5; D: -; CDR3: CASSYRDSGPYEQYF; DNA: TGTGCCAGCAGTTATCGGGATAGCGGCCCCTACGAGCAGTACTTC
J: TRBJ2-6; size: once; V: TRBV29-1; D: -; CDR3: CSVVTSSSGANVLTF; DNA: TGCAGCGTTGTAACATCGAGCTCTGGGGCCAACGTCCTGACTTTC
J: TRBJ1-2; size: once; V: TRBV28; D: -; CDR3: CASSPTPWGVANYGYTF; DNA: TGTGCCAGCAGCCCAACCCCATGGGGGGTCGCTAACTATGGCTACACCTTC
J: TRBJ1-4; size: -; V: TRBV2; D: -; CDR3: CASCWGWEKLFF; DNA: TGTGCCAGCTGCTGGGGGTGGGAAAAACTGTTTTTT
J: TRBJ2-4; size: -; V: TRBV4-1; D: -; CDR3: CASRQSISELAKNIQYF; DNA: TGCGCCAGCAGACAATCCATTTCCGAACTAGCCAAAAACATTCAGTACTTC
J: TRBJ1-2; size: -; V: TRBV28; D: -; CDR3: CASSARGYGYTF; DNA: TGTGCCAGCAGTGCCAGGGGTTATGGCTACACCTTC
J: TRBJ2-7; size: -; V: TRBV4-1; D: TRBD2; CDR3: CASSQTRREEYEQYF; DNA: TGCGCCAGCAGCCAAACAAGGCGGGAGGAATACGAGCAGTACTTC
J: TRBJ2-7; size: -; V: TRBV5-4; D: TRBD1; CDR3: CASSLALMDRGYEQYF; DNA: TGTGCCAGCAGCTTGGCCCTTATGGACAGGGGCTACGAGCAGTACTTC
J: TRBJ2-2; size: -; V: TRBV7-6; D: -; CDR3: CASSLDRGELFF; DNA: TGTGCCAGCAGCTTAGATCGCGGGGAGCTGTTTTTT
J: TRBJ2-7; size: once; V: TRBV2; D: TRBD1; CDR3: CASSTPRDRGFNEQYF; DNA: TGTGCCAGCAGCACCCCGCGGGACAGGGGGTTTAACGAGCAGTACTTC
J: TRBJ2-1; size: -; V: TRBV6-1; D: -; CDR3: CASSAGQFF; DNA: TGTGCCAGCAGTGCGGGGCAGTTCTTC